The T cell receptor beta chain under discussion was sequenced for a study of control samples from healthy donors and cancer patients. CDR1 MGHDK and CDR2 SYGVNS come from the germline V gene. The CDR3 length is 14 residues. Trimming cost V 4 bases and J 8 bases, with 17 bases left between them. Method: immunoSEQ multiplex PCR; TCRdb's copy keeps in-frame clones and lacks some. The table includes 150,000 or so clones, 80% to 95% detected once. This clonotype was sampled from a young man in good health. V and J are TRBV25-1 and TRBJ1-1; D call uncertain. What was sequenced was blood. The CDR3 DNA is TGTGCCAGCAGTGTAAGGCAAGACGGTAGCGAAGCTTTCTTT. Protein sequence: CASSVRQDGSEAFF.